The rows below give T cell receptor beta chains drawn from one sample of a study of T cells expressing NK-cell markers. TCRdb reanalyzed the 5' RACE reads, giving one entry per CDR3 protein sequence and no DNA. The data show almost 450,000 distinct CDR3 sequences, and the top ten clones hold 7.3%. Input material: blood T cells: a sorted CD56 or NKG2C T cell subset, CD4+ or CD8+ T cells, or bulk PBMC T cells (not recorded which). The receptors stem from a woman between 18 and 69 years old in good health. The CDR3 runs from the conserved cysteine through the conserved F or W. Fields, in order: V gene, J gene, CDR3 protein.

>TRBV9|TRBJ2-2
CASSAQTRLAGSVELFF
>TRBV7-6|TRBJ2-5
CASSLATGAQYF
>TRBV29-1|TRBJ2-1
CSVGLADYNEQFF
>TRBV19|TRBJ2-1
CASSIGGNEQFF
>TRBV21-1|TRBJ2-1
CASSKSRGANNEQFF
>TRBV6-5|TRBJ2-1
CASSYGGLAGYNEQFF
>TRBV7-3|TRBJ2-1
CASSFSNNEQFF
>TRBV9|TRBJ1-2
CASSVDTSDYGYTF
>TRBV20-1|TRBJ2-1
CSARPGSIDEQFF
>TRBV18|TRBJ1-2
CASSPNSYGYTF
>TRBV10-3|TRBJ2-2
CAISEEPTGGNTGELFF
>TRBV6-2/TRBV6-3|TRBJ2-1
CASSKIVDEQFF
>TRBV5-4|TRBJ2-5
CASSAGNRSRETQYF